This passage covers 15 T cell receptor beta chains from one sample sequenced in a study of T cells in Graves' hyperthyroidism and ophthalmopathy. TCR beta CDR3 regions were amplified from RNA. The HTBI primer set served for first-round RT-PCR of the TCR CDR3. MiXCR was run by TCRdb on the multiplex PCR reads, yielding one entry per CDR3 protein. The sample gives around 600,000 distinct CDR3 sequences, 45% of which show up once; more than 7% is in the top ten. The specimen sequenced was peripheral blood or thyroid tissue (not recorded which). The receptors come from an adult man with Graves' disease, either hyperthyroidism or ophthalmopathy (not recorded which).

The CDR3 spells CASVQGMGTDQHF. The CDR3 nucleotides read TGTGCCAGCGTTCAGGGGATGGGGACAGACCAGCATTTT. This chain links TRBV2 with TRBJ1-5; 7 nucleotides line up with TRBD1. The CDR3 contains 13 residues. Trimming at V came to 8 bases and at J to 12 bases, leaving 13 bases not matched to a gene. Germline CDR1 is SNHLY and CDR2 is FYNNEI.

This clonotype was counted a few times. Here the CDR3 DNA reads TGTGCCAGCAGTCCGACAGGAGATAATGAAAAACTGTTTTTT. Translating it yields CASSPTGDNEKLFF. This chain uses TRBV2 with TRBJ1-4, with a tentative D call TRBD1 (6 bases). V was shortened by 5 bases and J by 4 bases, with 11 bases between the two germline ends. CDR3 size: 14 residues. Germline V gives CDR1 SNHLY, CDR2 FYNNEI.

This clonotype was counted only a few times. The CDR3 protein is CASSLGGQGVVSGANVLTF. CDR3 coding DNA: TGTGCCAGCAGCTTAGGTGGACAGGGGGTTGTCTCTGGGGCCAACGTCCTGACTTTC. The rearrangement joins TRBV7-8 to TRBJ2-6, with TRBD1 matching over 10 bases. In germline, CDR1 is SGHVS, CDR2 FQNEAQ. The length of the CDR3 is 19 residues. J gave up 0 bases and V 1 base, and 6 bases lay outside the gene matches. Full variable domain (remainder filled in from reference TRBV7-8 and TRBJ2-6): GAGVSQSPRYKVAKRGQDVALRCDPISGHVSLFWYQQALGQGPEFLTYFQNEAQLDKSGLPSDRFFAERPEGSVSTLKIQRTQQEDSAVYLCASSLGGQGVVSGANVLTFGAGSRLTVL.

This chain uses TRBV29-1 with TRBJ1-1, with TRBD1 as a possible D gene (6 bases). CDR1 is SQVTM and CDR2 is ANQGSEA in the germline V gene. The CDR3 totals 13 residues. V was clipped by 8 bases and J by 1 base, with 14 bases between them. CDR3 amino acids: CSLGAGANTEAFF. CDR3 nucleotides: TGCAGCTTAGGTGCAGGGGCGAACACTGAAGCTTTCTTT.

This clonotype appeared once. This chain connects TRBV10-1 to TRBJ1-1; D is unresolved. V was shortened by 2 bases and J by 10 bases, with 11 bases between the two germline ends. Per germline, CDR1 WNHNN and CDR2 SYGVQD (reference sequence). The CDR3 consists of 12 residues. This CDR3 reads CASSETQRGAFF. DNA for the CDR3: TGCGCCAGCAGTGAGACCCAACGGGGAGCTTTCTTT.

This clonotype was detected many times. The V call is TRBV29-1, the J call TRBJ2-5; D gene uncertain. CDR3 length: 12 amino acids. Germline V lookup: CDR1 SQVTM, CDR2 ANQGSEA. The V gene lost 4 bases and the J gene lost 5 bases, with 11 bases spanning the gap. Here the CDR3 reads CSVAGLGETQYF. The CDR3, as DNA: TGCAGCGTTGCGGGTCTGGGGGAGACCCAGTACTTC. The complete variable domain, with remaining parts taken from reference TRBV29-1 and TRBJ2-5, reads SAVISQKPSRDICQRGTSLTIQCQVDSQVTMMFWYRQQPGQSLTLIATANQGSEATYESGFVIDKFPISRPNLTFSTLTVSNMSPEDSSIYLCSVAGLGETQYFGPGTRLLVL.

This chain links TRBV29-1 with TRBJ1-5; TRBD1 is a possible D gene (6 bases). Germline-derived CDR1 and CDR2 are SQVTM and ANQGSEA. Trimming pared 6 bases from V and 6 bases from J, leaving 15 bases between. This CDR3 has 13 residues. The CDR3 is CSVGDNSGQPQHF. For the CDR3, the DNA is TGCAGCGTCGGGGACAATAGCGGTCAGCCCCAGCATTTT.

The sample holds a few counts of this clonotype. CDR3 DNA: TGTGCCATCAGTGAGTCGGGGAACACTGGGTGCTACACCTTC. Protein product: CAISESGNTGCYTF. This chain links TRBV10-3 with TRBJ1-2; D gene ambiguous. The CDR3 contains 14 residues. Germline V gene lookup returns CDR1 ENHRY and CDR2 SYGVKD. V was pared by 0 bases and J by 9 bases, with 14 bases between.

The chain is built from TRBV7-8 and TRBJ1-5; D possibly corresponds to TRBD1 (5 bases). The CDR3 totals 15 residues. V lost 3 bases and J lost 5, with 14 bases in between. The V gene's germline CDR1 is SGHVS and CDR2 FQNEAQ. CDR3 amino acids: CASSLAGQLDQPQHF. The CDR3 DNA reads TGTGCCAGCAGCTTGGCCGGACAACTAGATCAGCCCCAGCATTTT.

This clonotype was detected a few times. The V call is TRBV12-3 or TRBV12-4, the J call TRBJ2-5; D tentatively fits TRBD1 or TRBD2 (5 bases each). The CDR3 has 13 amino acids. V lost 7 bases to trimming and J lost 2 bases, with 11 bases between them. The CDR3 loop reads CASTLGTQETQYF. The CDR3 region has the DNA TGTGCCAGCACCTTGGGGACGCAAGAGACCCAGTACTTC.

The V and J genes are TRBV2 and TRBJ1-5; weak D call: TRBD1 (5 bases). Germline V gene lookup returns CDR1 SNHLY and CDR2 FYNNEI. Trimming took 6 bases from V and 0 from J, leaving 9 bases between them. The CDR3 is 14 amino acids. CDR3 in amino acids: CASSRQLSNQPQHF. CDR3 DNA: TGTGCCAGCAGCCGACAGCTTAGCAATCAGCCCCAGCATTTT.

In this sample, this clonotype turned up many times. V and J are TRBV7-8 and TRBJ2-7; no definite D call. V lost 6 bases and J lost 0, with 9 bases in between. This CDR3 has 13 amino acids. Germline V CDR1 and CDR2: SGHVS, FQNEAQ. The DNA of the CDR3 is TGTGCCAGCAGGGGATCTCGCTCCTACGAGCAGTACTTC. Translating it yields CASRGSRSYEQYF.

With respect to this clonotype: The junction differs from germline at one of its ends, possibly a read error. The V gene is TRBV25-1, the J gene TRBJ1-1; D is uncertain. Germline CDR1 is MGHDK and CDR2 is SYGVNS. The length of the CDR3 is 15 residues. The CDR3 bases are TGTGCCAGCAGCGTTCCGTCTCCCGGGAACGCTGAAGCTTTCTTT. Translating it yields CASSVPSPGNAEAFF.

This clonotype showed up just once. V is TRBV29-1 and J is TRBJ2-2; TRBD1 matches 9 bases. Per the germline V gene, CDR1 is SQVTM and CDR2 is ANQGSEA. This CDR3 spans 15 amino acids. V was clipped by 4 bases and J by 1 base; unmatched bases: 4. The DNA for the CDR3 is TGCAGCGTTGTTACAGGGGGCTTGAACACCGGGGAGCTGTTTTTT. This gives the protein CSVVTGGLNTGELFF.

The CDR3 DNA reads as TGTGCCAGCAGTTACTCGGGGGGCGCCGCTGAAGCTTTCTTT. Translating it yields CASSYSGGAAEAFF. V gene TRBV6-6 combines with J gene TRBJ1-1; perhaps TRBD1 as D (6 bases). The CDR3 runs 14 residues. CDR1 and CDR2 from the germline V gene are MNHNY and SVGAGI (reference sequence). Trimming cost V 0 bases and J 6 bases, with 11 bases left between them.